This T cell receptor (beta chain) came from a study of identical twins. Germline values: CDR1 MDHEN, CDR2 SYDVKM. V lost 4 bases and J 2 bases, leaving 17 bases between the germline ends. The CDR3 has 16 residues. Template switching created a universal primer site, and the cDNA included unique molecular identifiers. TCRdb used MiXCR to reprocess the 5' RACE reads, holding one entry per CDR3 protein. The table shows 1,800,000 or so distinct CDR3 sequences, with roughly a third occurring only once. As for this clonotype: Its target is not known.

General observations from the study: Diverse VJ usage suggested most zero-insertion clonotypes were not invariant T cells.

Sequenced material: cord blood. V gene TRBV28 combines with J gene TRBJ2-5; TRBD2 might be the D (7 bases). The TCR sequence derives from a newborn girl in good health. The CDR3 nucleotides read TGTGCCAGCAGTTCTGGGGGGGCAGACGGTCAAGAGACCCAGTACTTC. It is translated as CASSSGGADGQETQYF.